Listed here are 19 T cell receptor beta chains from one sample, sequenced in a study of blood T cell repertoires in COVID-19. Profiling relied on immunoSEQ multiplex PCR, and the TCRdb table lists in-frame clones only, not all of them. In the table there are roughly 100,000 clones, about nine tenths of which are singletons. Specimen: peripheral blood. These receptors were obtained from a man over 45 with acute or convalescent COVID-19.

The chain couples TRBV7-9 to TRBJ2-5, with 7 bases lining up with TRBD1. The CDR3 extends over 15 amino acids. V trimming: 2 bases; J trimming: 4 bases; junction bases outside the gene matches: 7. Per germline, CDR1 SEHNR and CDR2 FQNEAQ (reference sequence). CDR3 sequence reads: CASSLRQTGAETQYF. CDR3 DNA sequence: TGTGCCAGCAGCTTACGTCAAACAGGGGCAGAGACCCAGTACTTC.

In its sample, this clone was seen once. This rearrangement joins TRBV3-1 (or the pseudogene TRBV3-2) to TRBJ2-1; weak D call: TRBD2 (6 bases). CDR3 length: 19 residues. Trimming removed 0 bases at V and 4 bases at J, with 22 bases between. CDR1 and CDR2 (germline): LGHDT, YNNKEL (reference sequence). The CDR3 sequence: CASSQEIPTSALEYNEQFF. Here the CDR3 DNA reads TGTGCCAGCAGCCAAGAGATCCCGACTAGTGCCCTCGAGTACAATGAGCAGTTCTTC.

The chain carries TRBV24-1 and TRBJ2-2; no clear D. CDR3 length: 17 amino acids. Germline loops: CDR1 KGHDR, CDR2 SFDVKD. V lost 4 bases, J lost 7 bases, and 21 bases lay in between. This CDR3 reads CATSDPRDGLEYGELFF. Here the CDR3 DNA reads TGTGCCACCAGTGACCCACGAGACGGCCTAGAGTACGGGGAGCTGTTTTTT.

The chain links TRBV21-1 to TRBJ2-3; the DNA was not compared with TRBD2, the D call given in the table. TRBV21-1 constitutes a pseudogene. This CDR3 region has 18 residues. The CDR3 DNA sequence: TGTGCCAGCAGCCGACCTTTAGGAGAGCGGGGGAACACAGATACGCAGTATTTT. Translation gives CASSRPLGERGNTDTQYF.

The V call is TRBV12-5, the J call TRBJ2-1; D possibly corresponds to TRBD1 (6 bases). Trimming removed 3 bases from V and 16 bases from J, with 19 bases in between. In germline, CDR1 is LGHNT, CDR2 FRNRAP. The CDR3 is 13 amino acids. This CDR3 reads CASGLETGKGPFF. The CDR3 nucleotides read TGTGCTAGTGGTTTAGAAACAGGGAAGGGACCTTTCTTC.

The chain employs TRBV2 and TRBJ2-4, with 10 bases aligning to TRBD2. The CDR3 is made up of 16 amino acids. CDR1 and CDR2 from the germline V gene are SNHLY and FYNNEI. The junction had 8 bases not matched to a gene; V was cut back by 1 base and J by 8 bases. CDR3 amino acids: CASSEGASGRWDIQYF. The CDR3 region has the DNA TGTGCCAGCAGTGAAGGGGCTAGCGGGAGATGGGACATTCAGTACTTC.

The chain combines TRBV6-5 with TRBJ2-7; 10 nucleotides line up with TRBD2. V dropped 6 bases and J dropped 2; count of bases not matched to a gene: 7. Germline values: CDR1 MNHEY, CDR2 SVGAGI. The CDR3 is made up of 15 amino acids. The CDR3 loop is CASSSLAGATYEQYF. The CDR3 DNA reads TGTGCCAGCAGCTCCCTAGCGGGAGCTACCTACGAGCAGTACTTC.

This chain uses TRBV19 with TRBJ2-3; the D gene is possibly TRBD2 (6 bases). The CDR3 spans 15 residues. Germline loops: CDR1 LNHDA, CDR2 SQIVND (reference sequence). Trimming left V 3 bases short and J 2 bases short, with 12 bases between. CDR3 sequence (DNA): TGTGCCAGTAGTATGGGGGAGGTTATCACAGATACGCAGTATTTT. This gives the protein CASSMGEVITDTQYF. Combining the CDR3 with reference TRBV19 and TRBJ2-3 gives the whole variable domain DGGITQSPKYLFRKEGQNVTLSCEQNLNHDAMYWYRQDPGQGLRLIYYSQIVNDFQKGDIAEGYSVSREKKESFPLTVTSAQKNPTAFYLCASSMGEVITDTQYFGPGTRLTVL.

This chain uses TRBV2 with TRBJ2-7, with 7 bases matching TRBD1. After removal of 6 bases from V and 5 bases from J, the junction contained 10 bases not matched to a gene. Germline lookup yields CDR1 SNHLY and CDR2 FYNNEI. CDR3 length: 14 amino acids. CDR3 in DNA: TGTGCCAGCAGCGCGAACAGGGGTCTCAACGAGCAGTACTTC. This sequence encodes CASSANRGLNEQYF.

The rearrangement joins TRBV28 to TRBJ2-1, with TRBD1 identical over 9 bases. With V trimmed by 3 bases and J by 13 bases, 7 bases remained unmatched. Germline V CDR1 and CDR2: MDHEN, SYDVKM. The CDR3 totals 13 residues. Here the CDR3 reads CASSFNRGLAQFF. The CDR3 DNA sequence: TGTGCCAGCAGTTTCAACAGGGGGCTGGCCCAGTTCTTC.

The rearrangement links TRBV11-2 to TRBJ2-1, with TRBD2 matching 8 bases. Looked up from germline, CDR1 is SGHAT and CDR2 is FQNNGV. The J segment lost 8 bases and the V segment lost 5 bases, leaving 5 bases of the junction unmatched. The CDR3 is 13 amino acids. CDR3 residues: CASSPGLGDEQFF. The CDR3 nucleotides are TGTGCCAGCAGCCCGGGACTAGGGGATGAGCAGTTCTTC.

The chain carries TRBV21-1 and TRBJ2-5; the DNA was not used to check the table's D call, TRBD1. TRBV21-1 is shown as a pseudogene. The CDR3 extends over 14 amino acids. This CDR3 reads CASTETGNIETQYF. DNA for the CDR3: TGTGCCAGCACCGAGACAGGGAATATAGAGACCCAGTACTTC.

This clone was detected once. The genes are TRBV28 and TRBJ1-1; possibly TRBD1 for D (5 bases). V was cut by 2 bases and J by 5 bases, with 24 bases left in between. The CDR3 loop spans 18 amino acids. Per the germline V gene, CDR1 is MDHEN and CDR2 is SYDVKM. CDR3 loop: CASSLRGGGRRVRTEAFF. Written as DNA, the CDR3 is TGTGCCAGCAGTTTACGTGGGGGGGGGAGAAGGGTACGGACTGAAGCTTTCTTT.

The chain has TRBV5-1 and TRBJ2-6; maybe TRBD1 (5 bases). CDR1 is SGHRS and CDR2 is YFSETQ in the germline V gene. V lost 2 bases and J 1 base, leaving 16 bases between the germline ends. CDR3 length: 18 amino acids. The CDR3 loop reads CASSLRRQGTSGANVLTF. The CDR3 nucleotides are TGCGCCAGCAGCTTACGTAGGCAGGGTACTTCTGGGGCCAACGTCCTGACTTTC.

The chain employs TRBV10-2 and TRBJ2-1; D is uncertain. The V end was cut by 3 bases, the J end by 5 bases, with 17 bases between. CDR1 and CDR2 from the germline V gene are WSHSY and SAAADI. There are 16 residues in the CDR3. CDR3 bases: TGCGCCAGCAGTGACCTAGATCCCGTCTTAGACAATGAGCAGTTCTTC. Its protein is CASSDLDPVLDNEQFF.

In this sample, this clone turned up a few times. The chain combines TRBV4-1 with TRBJ2-7; D gene uncertain. CDR1 MGHRA and CDR2 YSYEKL come from the germline V gene. V shed 1 base and J shed 0 bases, with 7 bases lying between them. The CDR3 is 14 amino acids. CDR3 in DNA: TGCGCCAGCAGCCAAGGCGCGTCCTCCTACGAGCAGTACTTC. This sequence encodes CASSQGASSYEQYF.

The chain carries TRBV24-1 and TRBJ1-2; 8 nucleotides match TRBD1. CDR1 is KGHDR and CDR2 is SFDVKD in the germline V gene. CDR3 size: 15 residues. V shed 6 bases, J shed 4 bases, and the junction held 9 bases outside the gene matches. In DNA form, the CDR3 reads TGTGCCACCAGTAATCCGGGACAGGATTCCTATGGCTACACCTTC. This encodes CATSNPGQDSYGYTF.

This chain joins TRBV3-1 (or the pseudogene TRBV3-2) and TRBJ2-1; 8 bases match TRBD2. J gave up 1 base and V 4 bases, and 6 bases lay outside the gene matches. The CDR3 length is 16 residues. Germline values: CDR1 LGHDT, CDR2 YNNKEL (reference sequence). The CDR3 DNA reads TGTGCCAGCAGCCCGACGGGAGGGCCGTCCTACAATGAGCAGTTCTTC. It codes for CASSPTGGPSYNEQFF.

This chain uses TRBV5-6 with TRBJ2-2, with D possibly TRBD2 on 6 matching bases. Germline lookup yields CDR1 SGHDT and CDR2 YYEEEE. V was clipped by 4 bases and J by 10 bases, with 17 bases between them. The CDR3 sequence is 14 residues long. The CDR3 DNA sequence: TGTGCCAGCAGCCTTGGGGCAGAGCGGGTGGAGCTGTTTTTT. Protein: CASSLGAERVELFF. The full variable domain, its missing parts supplied by reference TRBV5-6 and TRBJ2-2, is DAGVTQSPTHLIKTRGQQVTLRCSPKSGHDTVSWYQQALGQGPQFIFQYYEEEERQRGNFPDRFSGHQFPNYSSELNVNALLLGDSALYLCASSLGAERVELFFGEGSRLTVL.